Here is one TCR beta chain with its context. This entry is derived from a study of T cell changes during pregnancy in multiple sclerosis. The CDR3 is made up of 13 amino acids. V lost 5 bases, J lost 2 bases, and 7 bases lay in between. Germline V lookup: CDR1 SNHLY, CDR2 FYNNEI. Here immunoSEQ multiplex PCR was the method, and the copy in TCRdb shows in-frame clones only, minus some. Here the sample spans about 40,000 clones, roughly 90% being singletons. The sequence derives from a female donor with multiple sclerosis, enrolled in a pregnancy study. The V gene is TRBV2, the J gene TRBJ2-1; maybe TRBD2 (5 bases). The source was CD8+ T cells from peripheral blood mononuclear cells, collected before pregnancy. This chain's CDR3 is CASSRRTYNEQFF. As DNA, the CDR3 is TGTGCCAGCAGTCGGAGGACCTACAATGAGCAGTTCTTC. The entire variable domain, with the rest obtained from reference TRBV2 and TRBJ2-1, is as follows: EPEVTQTPSHQVTQMGQEVILRCVPISNHLYFYWYRQILGQKVEFLVSFYNNEISEKSEIFDDQFSVERPDGSNFTLKIRSTKLEDSAMYFCASSRRTYNEQFFGPGTRLTVL.